This T cell receptor (beta chain) was documented in a study of memory CD4+ T cells and cytomegalovirus serostatus. The sort gate was single viable CD3+CD4+CD8-CD45RO+ cells for memory CD4+ T cells. Serostatus was set by detecting CMV pp150, pp28, p38, p52 IgG. Profiling relied on immunoSEQ multiplex PCR, and the TCRdb table lists in-frame clones only, not all of them. The sample contains just under 65,000 clones, more than 70% of which appear only once. V lost 5 bases, J lost 7 bases, and 12 bases lay in between. CDR1 is LNHDA, CDR2 SQIVND, per germline (reference sequence). CDR3 length equals 13 residues. Findings and limits, study-wide: The CMV-associated TCR signature appears largely within the CD4+ memory repertoire. CD4+ memory repertoires contained about 40% of the roughly 160 reported CMV TCRbeta sequences.

For this clone: Its antigen is unknown.

The chain uses TRBV19 and TRBJ1-5; D is perhaps TRBD1 (5 bases). The clonotype comes from an adult in good health and CMV-seronegative. The sample comprised memory CD4+ T cells from blood. CDR3 sequence: CASSLSRAQPQHF. CDR3 bases: TGTGCCAGTAGTCTAAGCAGGGCCCAGCCCCAGCATTTT.